The 5 T cell receptor beta chains given below trace back to one sample, sequenced in a study of T-cell reconstitution after alpha-beta-depleted transplantation in children. This sample's TCRbeta library carried unique molecular identifier barcodes. TCRdb re-analysed the PCR reads in MiXCR, keeping a single row per CDR3 protein. Among around 190,000 distinct CDR3 sequences listed, around 7% were seen once. The sample was PBMCs, taken before TCRalphabeta/CD19-depleted stem cell transplant. Source of these receptors: a boy aged 2 to 10 with acute lymphoblastic leukemia, due to receive a stem cell transplant.

This clonotype was recorded a few times. The rearrangement uses TRBV20-1 and TRBJ2-1, with a tentative D call TRBD2 (6 bases). V lost 6 bases and J 5 bases, leaving 20 bases between the germline ends. The germline V gene has CDR1 DFQATT and CDR2 SNEGSKA (reference sequence). The CDR3 is 15 amino acids. CDR3 sequence reads: CSAFPPLASDNEQFF. CDR3 nucleotides: TGCAGTGCGTTCCCGCCCCTAGCGAGTGACAATGAGCAGTTCTTC.

There are many counts of this clonotype. The chain links TRBV12-3 or TRBV12-4 to TRBJ2-1; D is unclear. V was pared by 6 bases and J by 10 bases, with 13 bases between. This CDR3 is built from 12 residues. Here the CDR3 reads CASSPHGSEQFF. The CDR3, as DNA: TGTGCCAGCAGCCCCCACGGCTCCGAGCAGTTCTTC.

CDR3 amino acids: CASSPGISYEQYF. CDR3 coding DNA: TGTGCCAGCAGCCCTGGGATATCCTACGAGCAGTACTTC. The chain uses TRBV5-6 and TRBJ2-7; no reliable D call. V was clipped by 4 bases and J by 1 base, with 9 bases between them. The germline V gene encodes CDR1 SGHDT and CDR2 YYEEEE. The length of the CDR3 is 13 residues. Together with reference TRBV5-6 and TRBJ2-7, the CDR3 gives the full variable domain: DAGVTQSPTHLIKTRGQQVTLRCSPKSGHDTVSWYQQALGQGPQFIFQYYEEEERQRGNFPDRFSGHQFPNYSSELNVNALLLGDSALYLCASSPGISYEQYFGPGTRLTVT.

This clonotype was picked up a small number of times. The chain uses TRBV5-8 and TRBJ1-4, with D possibly matching TRBD1 (5 bases). The V and J ends lost 4 bases and 4 bases respectively, with 14 bases between them. The CDR3 is 15 residues long. CDR1 and CDR2 (germline): SGHTS, YDEGEE. The CDR3 spells CASSKGLGDNEKLFF. The CDR3 DNA follows: TGTGCCAGCAGCAAAGGACTGGGGGATAATGAAAAACTGTTTTTT. Supplemented by reference TRBV5-8 and TRBJ1-4, the full variable domain reads EAGVTQSPTHLIKTRGQQATLRCSPISGHTSVYWYQQALGLGLQFLLWYDEGEERNRGNFPPRFSGRQFPNYSSELNVNALELEDSALYLCASSKGLGDNEKLFFGSGTQLSVL.

The chain is built from TRBV2 and TRBJ1-2; D gene unclear. Trimming removed 4 bases from V and 3 bases from J, with 9 bases in between. Looked up from germline, CDR1 is SNHLY and CDR2 is FYNNEI. This CDR3 is 13 amino acids long. The CDR3 sequence: CASSGNRDYGYTF. Here the CDR3 DNA reads TGTGCCAGCAGTGGTAACAGAGACTATGGCTACACCTTC. Based on the CDR3 plus reference TRBV2 and TRBJ1-2, the full variable domain is EPEVTQTPSHQVTQMGQEVILRCVPISNHLYFYWYRQILGQKVEFLVSFYNNEISEKSEIFDDQFSVERPDGSNFTLKIRSTKLEDSAMYFCASSGNRDYGYTFGSGTRLTVV.